The 24 T cell receptor beta chains below all came from one sample that was sequenced in a study of T cells in Graves' hyperthyroidism and ophthalmopathy. Using RNA transcripts as the source, TCR beta CDR3 regions were amplified. First-round RT-PCR targeting the TCR CDR3 was performed with the HTBI primer set. TCRdb recomputed calls from the multiplex PCR reads with MiXCR, one row per CDR3 protein. The repertoire holds hundreds of thousands of distinct CDR3 sequences, around 20% seen once, with around a third in the top ten. Specimen: blood. These receptors were collected from a man younger than 40 with Graves' ophthalmopathy.

The rearrangement links TRBV5-1 to TRBJ1-2; tentative D call: TRBD1 (6 bases). Germline loops: CDR1 SGHRS, CDR2 YFSETQ. The CDR3 extends over 15 amino acids. Deletions cut 2 bases from V and 4 bases from J, with 15 bases between. CDR3 loop: CASSLQGEGSYGYTF. DNA for the CDR3: TGCGCCAGCAGCTTACAGGGAGAGGGAAGCTATGGCTACACCTTC.

This clonotype was seen more than once but under ten times. The DNA for the CDR3 is TGTGCCAGCAGCCAAGTGTCTAGCGGGAGGCTCTCCTACGAGCAGTACTTC. As protein: CASSQVSSGRLSYEQYF. The chain combines TRBV4-2 with TRBJ2-7, with 11 bases aligning to TRBD2. CDR1 and CDR2 from the germline V gene are LGHNA and YNFKEQ. After removal of 1 base from V and 0 bases from J, the junction contained 5 bases not matched to a gene. There are 17 residues in the CDR3.

This chain uses TRBV5-1 with TRBJ2-1; D perhaps matches TRBD2 (5 bases). CDR1 is SGHRS, CDR2 YFSETQ, per germline. Trimming left V 4 bases short and J 12 bases short, with 14 bases between. The CDR3 sequence is 12 residues long. The CDR3 sequence is CASSAITSLQFF. The CDR3 bases are TGCGCCAGCAGCGCGATTACTAGTTTGCAGTTCTTC. The whole variable domain, filled in from reference TRBV5-1 and TRBJ2-1, reads KAGVTQTPRYLIKTRGQQVTLSCSPISGHRSVSWYQQTPGQGLQFLFEYFSETQRNKGNFPGRFSGRQFSNSRSEMNVSTLELGDSALYLCASSAITSLQFFGPGTRLTVL.

This clonotype was seen a few times. The V gene is TRBV27, the J gene TRBJ2-1; D unresolved. Germline V gene sequence: CDR1 MNHEY, CDR2 SMNVEV (reference sequence). This CDR3 comprises 13 residues. The germline V and J ends were trimmed by 4 bases and 7 bases, with 11 bases remaining between them. The CDR3 DNA follows: TGTGCCAGCAGTTACGGGCCTCTGAATGAGCAGTTCTTC. This encodes CASSYGPLNEQFF.

This rearrangement joins TRBV4-3 to TRBJ2-2; 8 nucleotides match TRBD1. The CDR3 is 13 residues long. Germline lookup yields CDR1 LGHNA and CDR2 YSLEER. The V gene end was trimmed by 3 bases and the J gene end by 6 bases; junction bases not matched to a gene: 0. CDR3 sequence reads: CASSQDRAGELFF. The CDR3 nucleotides read TGCGCCAGCAGCCAGGACAGGGCCGGGGAGCTGTTTTTT.

This clonotype was recorded a few times. The chain has TRBV29-1 and TRBJ2-1; TRBD2 aligns across 8 bases. J lost 7 bases, V lost 5 bases, and 7 bases had no gene match. Germline loops: CDR1 SQVTM, CDR2 ANQGSEA. The CDR3 spans 13 residues. CDR3 coding DNA: TGCAGCGTTCCGGGACTAGGATTTAATGAGCAGTTCTTC. This encodes CSVPGLGFNEQFF.

V is TRBV9 and J is TRBJ2-3, with 8 bases lining up with TRBD2. V dropped 4 bases and J dropped 1; count of bases not matched to a gene: 17. The CDR3 is 19 residues long. CDR1 is SGDLS, CDR2 YYNGEE, per germline. Written as DNA, the CDR3 is TGTGCCAGCAGCCATCCAACTAGCGGCCTGCCCGTGGGCACAGATACGCAGTATTTT. Translation: CASSHPTSGLPVGTDTQYF.

This clonotype was picked up a small number of times. This rearrangement joins TRBV20-1 to TRBJ1-5; D gene ambiguous. V dropped 0 bases and J dropped 2 bases, with 11 bases sitting between them. Germline lookup yields CDR1 DFQATT and CDR2 SNEGSKA (reference sequence). The CDR3 sequence is 15 residues long. CDR3 protein: CSARDYLAGNQPQHF. Written as DNA, the CDR3 is TGCAGTGCTAGAGATTATTTGGCCGGCAATCAGCCCCAGCATTTT.

Of note for this clonotype: With a much larger clone just one base away, this may be a read error. This chain links TRBV11-2 with TRBJ2-7; D may be TRBD2 (6 bases). V lost 4 bases to trimming and J lost 6 bases, with 19 bases between them. This CDR3 is built from 15 residues. CDR1 and CDR2 (germline): SGHAT, FQNNGV. The CDR3 sequence: CASSSRAGTSGEQYF. CDR3 nucleotide sequence: TGTGCCAGCAGCTCGCGGGCAGGGACTTCGGGCGAGCAGTACTTC.

The CDR3 sequence: CASSVATESPGEGGYTF. The CDR3 DNA is TGTGCCAGCAGCGTAGCTACAGAGTCCCCCGGAGAGGGTGGCTACACCTTC. The rearrangement uses TRBV9 and TRBJ1-2; D unclear. The CDR3 loop spans 17 amino acids. Trimming stripped 0 bases from V and 7 bases from J, with 22 bases between. CDR1 and CDR2 from the germline V gene are SGDLS and YYNGEE. Filled out from reference TRBV9 and TRBJ1-2, the complete variable domain reads DSGVTQTPKHLITATGQRVTLRCSPRSGDLSVYWYQQSLDQGLQFLIQYYNGEERAKGNILERFSAQQFPDLHSELNLSSLELGDSALYFCASSVATESPGEGGYTFGSGTRLTVV.

V and J are TRBV7-9 and TRBJ2-7; a weak D match, TRBD1 (5 bases). CDR1 SEHNR and CDR2 FQNEAQ come from the germline V gene (reference sequence). V dropped 2 bases and J dropped 2 bases, with 13 bases sitting between them. The CDR3 runs 15 residues. The CDR3 sequence is CASSLNADRAYEQYF. The CDR3 nucleotides read TGTGCCAGCAGCTTAAACGCAGACAGAGCCTACGAGCAGTACTTC.

V and J are TRBV18 and TRBJ1-1; possible D gene TRBD1, 6 bases. Per germline, CDR1 KGHSH and CDR2 LQKENI. The V and J ends lost 6 bases and 7 bases respectively, with 12 bases between them. This CDR3 is 12 amino acids long. CDR3: CASSRGAIEAFF. CDR3 bases: TGTGCCAGCTCGCGGGGGGCGATTGAAGCTTTCTTT.

This clonotype was counted between two and nine times. The J gene is TRBJ2-6, the V gene TRBV27; no definite D call. Trimming shortened V by 0 bases and J by 4 bases, and 4 bases separated the two germline ends. In germline, CDR1 is MNHEY, CDR2 SMNVEV (reference sequence). This CDR3 is built from 14 residues. The CDR3 coding sequence is TGTGCCAGCAGTTTATCAACCGGGGCCAACGTCCTGACTTTC. This translates into CASSLSTGANVLTF. The complete variable domain, with remaining parts taken from reference TRBV27 and TRBJ2-6, reads EAQVTQNPRYLITVTGKKLTVTCSQNMNHEYMSWYRQDPGLGLRQIYYSMNVEVTDKGDVPEGYKVSRKEKRNFPLILESPSPNQTSLYFCASSLSTGANVLTFGAGSRLTVL.

This clonotype was seen a few times. The CDR3 loop is CASTPSDREGYEQYF. In nucleotides, the CDR3 is TGTGCCAGCACCCCATCGGACAGGGAGGGCTACGAGCAGTACTTC. The chain is built from TRBV28 and TRBJ2-7, with TRBD1 as a possible D gene (8 bases). Germline V gene data show CDR1 as MDHEN and CDR2 as SYDVKM. V lost 7 bases and J 3 bases, leaving 19 bases between the germline ends. The CDR3 length is 15 residues.

This clonotype was recorded a few times. V is TRBV30 and J is TRBJ2-7; D not certain. V was shortened by 1 base and J by 2 bases, with 15 bases between the two germline ends. Germline CDR1 and CDR2: GTSNPN and SVGIG (reference sequence). This CDR3 comprises 15 residues. The DNA for the CDR3 is TGTGCCTGGAGTGCCCCGGGCCAAAGGCCCTACGAGCAGTACTTC. It encodes CAWSAPGQRPYEQYF. The full variable domain, with the rest looked up from reference TRBV30 and TRBJ2-7, is SQTIHQWPATLVQPVGSPLSLECTVEGTSNPNLYWYRQAAGRGLQLLFYSVGIGQISSEVPQNLSASRPQDRQFILSSKKLLLSDSGFYLCAWSAPGQRPYEQYFGPGTRLTVT.

This clonotype was counted between two and nine times. The V gene is TRBV11-3, the J gene TRBJ1-2; D uncertain. The ends were cut back, 3 bases at V and 9 bases at J, with 8 bases in the middle. CDR3 size: 11 residues. Germline CDR1 and CDR2: SGHNT and YENEEA. The CDR3 sequence: CASSLDESYTF. DNA for the CDR3: TGTGCCAGCAGCTTGGACGAAAGCTACACCTTC.

This clonotype has only a few counts. The chain uses TRBV28 and TRBJ2-7; tentative D call: TRBD2 (6 bases). In germline, CDR1 is MDHEN, CDR2 SYDVKM. Trimming pared 3 bases from V and 2 bases from J, leaving 14 bases between. CDR3 size: 15 residues. CDR3 nucleotides: TGTGCCAGCAGTTTTCCTTTGGGGACTCCCTACGAGCAGTACTTC. Translation gives CASSFPLGTPYEQYF. The full variable domain, rest sourced from reference TRBV28 and TRBJ2-7, is DVKVTQSSRYLVKRTGEKVFLECVQDMDHENMFWYRQDPGLGLRLIYFSYDVKMKEKGDIPEGYSVSREKKERFSLILESASTNQTSMYLCASSFPLGTPYEQYFGPGTRLTVT.

There are a few counts of this clonotype. This sequence joins TRBV2 and TRBJ1-6, with TRBD1 as a possible D gene (6 bases). The germline CDR1 and CDR2 sequences are SNHLY and FYNNEI. Trimming removed 4 bases from V and 5 bases from J, with 9 bases in between. The CDR3 length is 14 residues. This chain's CDR3 is CASSGAGDNSPLHF. In nucleotides, the CDR3 is TGTGCCAGCAGTGGGGCAGGGGATAATTCACCCCTCCACTTT.

This clonotype was observed at least ten times. V usage is TRBV6-2 or TRBV6-3 and J usage is TRBJ2-5; the D is unclear. Trimming took off 6 bases at V and 2 bases at J, with 10 bases between the two ends. The CDR3 contains 13 residues. CDR1 MNHEY and CDR2 SVGEGT come from the germline V gene. The DNA of the CDR3 is TGTGCCAGCAGAGACCCCTATCAAGAGACCCAGTACTTC. Residues: CASRDPYQETQYF.

This clonotype was seen at least ten times. The chain couples TRBV20-1 to TRBJ2-7; 11 bases fit TRBD2. V gave up 4 bases and J gave up 0 bases; unmatched junction bases: 5. This CDR3 is built from 15 residues. From germline, CDR1 is DFQATT and CDR2 SNEGSKA (reference sequence). The CDR3 DNA sequence: TGCAGTGCTACCGGACTAGCGGGTGTCTCCTACGAGCAGTACTTC. This codes for CSATGLAGVSYEQYF.

This clonotype was counted a few times. The V and J genes are TRBV12-3 or TRBV12-4 and TRBJ1-1; no definite D call. V lost 1 base, J lost 6 bases, and 9 bases lay in between. The length of the CDR3 is 13 residues. CDR3 loop: CASSLDMRAEAFF. The CDR3 DNA is TGTGCCAGCAGTTTAGATATGAGGGCTGAAGCTTTCTTT.

This clonotype appeared many times. This sequence joins TRBV20-1 and TRBJ2-1, with 13 bases fitting TRBD2. Germline V gene sequence: CDR1 DFQATT, CDR2 SNEGSKA (reference sequence). V lost 5 bases, J lost 7 bases, and 5 bases stayed unmatched. The length of the CDR3 is 14 residues. The CDR3 loop reads CSAGGTSGINEQFF. The CDR3 DNA is TGCAGTGCTGGGGGGACTAGCGGGATAAATGAGCAGTTCTTC.

This clonotype appeared a few times. V and J are TRBV10-3 and TRBJ2-3, with D perhaps matching TRBD1 (6 bases). Germline lookup yields CDR1 ENHRY and CDR2 SYGVKD. The CDR3 is made up of 14 amino acids. Trimming pared 4 bases from V and 5 bases from J, leaving 13 bases between. The CDR3 DNA follows: TGTGCCATCAGTGGGGGGCCCGGTGGAGATACGCAGTATTTT. Translation: CAISGGPGGDTQYF.

This clonotype was found a few times. The chain carries TRBV29-1 and TRBJ1-1, with a tentative D call TRBD1 (6 bases). With 5 bases removed from V and 1 base from J, the gap between germline ends came to 17 bases. The V gene's germline CDR1 is SQVTM and CDR2 ANQGSEA. This CDR3 spans 15 amino acids. CDR3 sequence reads: CSVWLGETGNTEAFF. The CDR3 DNA reads TGCAGCGTTTGGCTGGGTGAGACAGGGAACACTGAAGCTTTCTTT.